This TCR beta chain is drawn from a study of shared clonotypes between healthy human individuals. Notes on the study in general: When compared with the clonotypes that were shared by all four sorted-subset donors, the non-shared clonotypes turned out to have lower generation probabilities.

Splitting of each subset's genomic DNA was done evenly across several immunoSEQ plates. Assay: immunoSEQ multiplex PCR; the TCRdb copy retains only in-frame clones and omits some. The sample has approximately 2.5 million clones; 80% to 95% are singletons. Turning to this clone: The antigen remains unidentified.

Germline lookup yields CDR1 GTSNPN and CDR2 SVGIG (reference sequence). Trimming removed 5 bases from V and 3 bases from J, with 11 bases in between. The CDR3 is made up of 13 amino acids. Specimen: naive CD4+ T cells from PBMCs. Subset: CD45RA+ positively selected. This clonotype was sampled from a man aged 18 to 29 in good health. Some clones in this sample may be carry-over from other donors' samples. The chain employs TRBV30 and TRBJ1-5; no definite D call. The CDR3 coding sequence is TGTGCCTGGGCCCAAAAAGACAATCAGCCCCAGCATTTT. It encodes CAWAQKDNQPQHF.